This T cell receptor (beta chain) was captured in a study of OX40 agonist ivuxolimab in advanced cancers. Study-level information: Clinicians treated patients with ivuxolimab, an agonistic anti-OX40 (CD134) antibody.

Sequencing used immunoSEQ multiplex PCR; TCRdb keeps in-frame clones, though not all of them. The repertoire consists of tens of thousands of clones, with 84% occurring once and the leading ten covering about 1.7%. General study findings and limits: What antigens the expanded peripheral T cells recognized was never established.

This CDR3 region has 16 residues. V dropped 4 bases and J dropped 7; count of bases not matched to a gene: 12. Germline V lookup: CDR1 MDHEN, CDR2 SYDVKM. With regard to this clone: Its specificity is not known.

V is TRBV28 and J is TRBJ1-5; 8 bases agree with TRBD1. The origin of this receptor is an adult with an advanced solid tumor such as melanoma, head and neck, liver or kidney cancer. The sample was CD4+ or CD8+ T cells sorted from blood, taken in a trial of the OX40 agonist ivuxolimab. The CDR3 protein is CASSSGSRGPQQPQHF. In nucleotides, the CDR3 is TGTGCCAGCAGTTCAGGGAGCAGGGGGCCCCAACAGCCCCAGCATTTT.